Presented here are 9 T cell receptor beta chains from one specimen sequenced in a study of blood T cell repertoires in COVID-19. Assay used: immunoSEQ multiplex PCR; TCRdb lists only in-frame clones, some missing. This sample has roughly 230,000 clones; around 83% occur once, and the top ten carry under 8%. Specimen: PBMCs or T cells enriched from blood (not recorded which). Receptors were obtained from a woman in her 50s who had been exposed to COVID-19.

V gene TRBV19 combines with J gene TRBJ1-1, with D perhaps TRBD1 (6 bases). The CDR3 has 15 amino acids. Trimming left V 4 bases short and J 2 bases short, with 14 bases between. Germline CDR1 is LNHDA and CDR2 is SQIVND (reference sequence). CDR3 DNA sequence: TGTGCCAGTAGTACCCTCTCAGGGGCCAACACTGAAGCTTTCTTT. It specifies CASSTLSGANTEAFF.

Here the CDR3 DNA reads TGTGCCACCTTACCAATGGTGGGCGGCTACACCTTC. This gives the protein CATLPMVGGYTF. The chain joins TRBV10-3 to TRBJ1-2; no definite D call. Trimming pared 10 bases from V and 8 bases from J, leaving 17 bases between. The CDR3 extends over 12 amino acids. Germline V gene sequence: CDR1 ENHRY, CDR2 SYGVKD.

The V call is TRBV7-9, the J call TRBJ1-1; no firm D call. Germline CDR1 reads SEHNR; CDR2 reads FQNEAQ (reference sequence). The CDR3 extends over 12 amino acids. The V and J ends lost 1 base and 10 bases respectively, with 10 bases between them. The CDR3 DNA follows: TGTGCCAGCAGCTTAGGGAGGGAACCAGCTTTCTTT. Its protein is CASSLGREPAFF.

The chain is built from TRBV12-3 or TRBV12-4 and TRBJ1-2, with D possibly TRBD1 on 5 matching bases. The CDR3 consists of 12 residues. The ends were cut back, 7 bases at V and 4 bases at J, with 10 bases in the middle. The CDR3 here is CASTLGGYGYTF. As DNA, the CDR3 is TGTGCCAGCACCCTCGGGGGCTATGGCTACACCTTC.

This sequence joins TRBV11-3 and TRBJ1-1; TRBD1 matches at 7 bases. The CDR3 has 16 amino acids. The junction had 6 bases not matched to a gene; V was cut back by 1 base and J by 1 base. Germline lookup yields CDR1 SGHNT and CDR2 YENEEA. Here the CDR3 DNA reads TGTGCCAGCAGCTTAGGAGGGGGCGAGTGGAACACTGAAGCTTTCTTT. This translates into CASSLGGGEWNTEAFF.

The chain joins TRBV6-4 to TRBJ2-5; no clear D gene. Between the trimmed V and J ends, which lost 0 bases and 1 base, there was a span of 18 bases. The CDR3 runs 18 residues. Germline V gene data show CDR1 as MRHNA and CDR2 as SNTAGT. The CDR3 protein is CASSDSKSGRSIQETQYF. The CDR3 DNA reads as TGTGCCAGCAGTGACTCGAAATCAGGCAGGTCGATCCAAGAGACCCAGTACTTC.

This chain uses TRBV30 with TRBJ1-3; D remains unclear. V lost 0 bases and J 6 bases, leaving 9 bases between the germline ends. CDR1 is GTSNPN, CDR2 SVGIG, per germline (reference sequence). The CDR3 runs to 13 residues. CDR3 bases: TGTGCCTGGAGTGTAAGCGGCGAAAACACCATATATTTT. It is translated as CAWSVSGENTIYF.

The genes are TRBV18 and TRBJ1-5; 7 nucleotides line up with TRBD1. The germline CDR1 and CDR2 sequences are KGHSH and LQKENI. The CDR3 sequence is 16 residues long. V lost 1 base, J lost 1 base, and 4 bases stayed unmatched. The CDR3 DNA follows: TGTGCCAGCTCACCACGACAGGGCCGAAGCAATCAGCCCCAGCATTTT. The encoded protein is CASSPRQGRSNQPQHF.

The V and J genes are TRBV18 and TRBJ2-3, with D perhaps TRBD2 (5 bases). V shed 6 bases and J shed 0 bases, with 19 bases lying between them. Germline V gene data show CDR1 as KGHSH and CDR2 as LQKENI. The CDR3 length is 17 residues. The DNA for the CDR3 is TGTGCCAGCTCCCTAAGTGTCTCGCTAGCTAGCACAGATACGCAGTATTTT. This codes for CASSLSVSLASTDTQYF.